The source of this TCR beta chain is a study of early T cells in non-severe SARS-CoV-2 infection. Study overall: From unsorted whole blood, bulk RNA was sequenced, and the chains remained unpaired.

Study-wide results and limits: Comparison of clonotypes with VDJdb favored anti-spike CD8 responses while missing private and CD4 specificities.

Germline V gene lookup returns CDR1 MNHNS and CDR2 SASEGT. The CDR3 sequence is 14 residues long. V was clipped by 7 bases and J by 2 bases, with 14 bases between them. The table lists this clonotype with many counts. The antigen is unknown. The TCR library protocol was used to attach unique molecular identifiers. These identifiers were attached to individual cDNA molecules. Using its own MiXCR run on the 5' RACE reads, TCRdb lists one record per CDR3 protein. This sample yields 90,000 to 120,000 distinct CDR3 sequences, of which around 10% are seen a single time; 6.5% to 8% belongs to the top ten. This receptor was obtained from an adult who was a healthcare worker with PCR-confirmed SARS-CoV-2 infection or an uninfected control (not recorded which). The rearrangement joins TRBV6-1 to TRBJ2-5; unclear D gene. Sequenced input: whole blood. The chain's CDR3 is CASTQWIRQETQYF. The CDR3 region has the DNA TGTGCCAGCACCCAATGGATTCGGCAAGAGACCCAGTACTTC.